The rows below give T cell receptor beta chains drawn from one sample of a study of blood T cell repertoires in COVID-19. Here immunoSEQ multiplex PCR was the method, and the copy in TCRdb shows in-frame clones only, minus some. The table lists some 240,000 clones, around 82% of them singletons. The sample was peripheral blood. The receptors here all came from a woman in her 70s with acute or convalescent COVID-19. Each CDR3 is given with its conserved first and last residue. The order of the fields is J gene, D gene, clone size, V gene, CDR3 DNA, CDR3 protein. The D gene is left open where the match is weak. Size tells how often a clone was seen (once, few, many) or the class of an expanded clone, and some rows leave it out.

j_call: TRBJ2-3
d_call: TRBD2
clone_size: -
v_call: TRBV9
cdr3_nt: TGTGCCAGCGGTCTGGGGGCTAGCGGGTTCACAGATACGCAGTATTTT
cdr3_aa: CASGLGASGFTDTQYF

j_call: TRBJ1-1
d_call: -
clone_size: -
v_call: TRBV6-5
cdr3_nt: TGTGCCAGCGGAGGGACCGAAGCTTTCTTT
cdr3_aa: CASGGTEAFF

j_call: TRBJ2-3
d_call: -
clone_size: -
v_call: TRBV4-1
cdr3_nt: TGCGCCAGCAGCCAAATACTCCCCACAGATACGCAGTATTTT
cdr3_aa: CASSQILPTDTQYF

j_call: TRBJ2-1
d_call: -
clone_size: -
v_call: TRBV5-4
cdr3_nt: TGTGCCAGCAGCTTGGACGGCTACAATGAGCAGTTCTTC
cdr3_aa: CASSLDGYNEQFF

j_call: TRBJ2-7
d_call: TRBD1
clone_size: -
v_call: TRBV7-2
cdr3_nt: TGTGCCAGCAGCTCCGGGACAGGGAACGCCTACGAGCAGTACTTC
cdr3_aa: CASSSGTGNAYEQYF

j_call: TRBJ2-5
d_call: TRBD2
clone_size: -
v_call: TRBV9
cdr3_nt: TGTGCCAGCAGCGTGGGGGGACTAGCAGCCCTCCAAGAGACCCAGTACTTC
cdr3_aa: CASSVGGLAALQETQYF

j_call: TRBJ2-6
d_call: -
clone_size: -
v_call: TRBV4-2
cdr3_nt: TGTGCCAGCAGCCGAGGGTACGTCTTACTTGGCTCTGGGGCCAACGTCCTGACTTTC
cdr3_aa: CASSRGYVLLGSGANVLTF

j_call: TRBJ2-3
d_call: TRBD2
clone_size: -
v_call: TRBV6-5
cdr3_nt: TGTGCCAGCAAAGCGGGGTTTGATACGCAGTATTTT
cdr3_aa: CASKAGFDTQYF

j_call: TRBJ1-2
d_call: -
clone_size: -
v_call: TRBV27
cdr3_nt: TGTGCCAGCAGTAACTCGAACAGGCTCAACTATGGCTACACCTTC
cdr3_aa: CASSNSNRLNYGYTF

j_call: TRBJ1-5
d_call: -
clone_size: -
v_call: TRBV19
cdr3_nt: TGTGCCAGTAGTAATCCCGGGTCTCGGGATCAGCCCCAGCATTTT
cdr3_aa: CASSNPGSRDQPQHF

j_call: TRBJ1-5
d_call: TRBD1
clone_size: -
v_call: TRBV10-3
cdr3_nt: TGTGCCAGTCAACCGGGACAGGGGTTCGTAAAGCAGCCCCAGCATTTT
cdr3_aa: CASQPGQGFVKQPQHF

j_call: TRBJ2-2
d_call: -
clone_size: -
v_call: TRBV6-4
cdr3_nt: TGTGCCAGCAGTGACGTTGCCTATTCCCACACCGGGGAGCTGTTTTTT
cdr3_aa: CASSDVAYSHTGELFF

j_call: TRBJ2-3
d_call: TRBD1
clone_size: -
v_call: TRBV30
cdr3_nt: TGTGCCTGGAGTGTAGGGGACAGGAGCACAGATACGCAGTATTTT
cdr3_aa: CAWSVGDRSTDTQYF

j_call: TRBJ1-2
d_call: TRBD1
clone_size: -
v_call: TRBV18
cdr3_nt: TGTGCCAGCTCACCGACAGGGGCCAGCTACACCTTC
cdr3_aa: CASSPTGASYTF

j_call: TRBJ1-2
d_call: TRBD1
clone_size: -
v_call: TRBV5-1
cdr3_nt: TGCGCCAGCAGCAGCCAACAGGGGCGAGCGGGCGGCTACACCTTC
cdr3_aa: CASSSQQGRAGGYTF

j_call: TRBJ1-1
d_call: -
clone_size: -
v_call: TRBV12-5
cdr3_nt: TGTGCTAGTGGTCCCTCGTGGGAGGCTGAAGCTTTCTTT
cdr3_aa: CASGPSWEAEAFF

j_call: TRBJ1-1
d_call: -
clone_size: few
v_call: TRBV2
cdr3_nt: TGTGCCAGCAGTACGGACGGAGGGCAAGCTTTCTTT
cdr3_aa: CASSTDGGQAFF

j_call: TRBJ2-3
d_call: -
clone_size: -
v_call: TRBV19
cdr3_nt: TGTGCCAGTAGTATTACAGGAACAGATACGCAGTATTTT
cdr3_aa: CASSITGTDTQYF

j_call: TRBJ1-4
d_call: TRBD1
clone_size: -
v_call: TRBV5-1
cdr3_nt: TGCGCCAGCCGTGACCTTACCGGGACAGGAAATGAAAAACTGTTTTTT
cdr3_aa: CASRDLTGTGNEKLFF

j_call: TRBJ2-5
d_call: TRBD1
clone_size: -
v_call: TRBV27
cdr3_nt: TGTGCCAGCAGTTTATATGGGACGAGACAGGGCGTGATCCAAGAGACCCAGTACTTC
cdr3_aa: CASSLYGTRQGVIQETQYF

j_call: TRBJ2-7
d_call: TRBD2
clone_size: -
v_call: TRBV5-6
cdr3_nt: TGTGCCAGCAGCGAAAACGGGGGGGCGTACGAGCAGTACTTC
cdr3_aa: CASSENGGAYEQYF

j_call: TRBJ1-2
d_call: -
clone_size: -
v_call: TRBV19
cdr3_nt: TGTGCCAGTAGTATAGGGGACACCAGGCATGGCTACACCTTC
cdr3_aa: CASSIGDTRHGYTF

j_call: TRBJ2-1
d_call: -
clone_size: -
v_call: TRBV7-6
cdr3_nt: TGTGCCAGCAGCTCGGGCCGGGGGGCCCCCTACAATGAGCAGTTCTTC
cdr3_aa: CASSSGRGAPYNEQFF

j_call: TRBJ2-5
d_call: TRBD1
clone_size: -
v_call: TRBV2
cdr3_nt: TGTGCCAGCAGCGCGAACAGGGGTGGAGGAGAGACCCAGTACTTC
cdr3_aa: CASSANRGGGETQYF

j_call: TRBJ2-3
d_call: -
clone_size: -
v_call: TRBV12-3/TRBV12-4
cdr3_nt: TGTGCCAGCAGTGTCCCGGGGGCAGATACGCAGTATTTT
cdr3_aa: CASSVPGADTQYF

j_call: TRBJ2-7
d_call: -
clone_size: once
v_call: TRBV19
cdr3_nt: TGTGCCAGTAGTATAGTAGAGGGCTACGAGCAGTACTTC
cdr3_aa: CASSIVEGYEQYF

j_call: TRBJ2-6
d_call: -
clone_size: -
v_call: TRBV6-5
cdr3_nt: TGTGCCAGCAGTTACGGGCAGAGCTCTGGGGCCAACGTCCTGACTTTC
cdr3_aa: CASSYGQSSGANVLTF

j_call: TRBJ1-1
d_call: -
clone_size: few
v_call: TRBV6-5
cdr3_nt: TGTGCCAGCAGAGAGGGTTGGGACACTGAAGCTTTCTTT
cdr3_aa: CASREGWDTEAFF

j_call: TRBJ1-6
d_call: TRBD1
clone_size: once
v_call: TRBV18
cdr3_nt: TGTGCCAGCTCACCCCCGACAGGGGGTTCACCCCTCCACTTT
cdr3_aa: CASSPPTGGSPLHF

j_call: TRBJ2-3
d_call: -
clone_size: once
v_call: TRBV5-8
cdr3_nt: TGTGCCAGCAGCTTAATGGCCCGCACTAACACAGATACGCAGTATTTT
cdr3_aa: CASSLMARTNTDTQYF

j_call: TRBJ2-3
d_call: TRBD2
clone_size: -
v_call: TRBV27
cdr3_nt: TGTGCCAGCAGTTTCTTGCGGGGGGGGCTTACAGATACGCAGTATTTT
cdr3_aa: CASSFLRGGLTDTQYF

j_call: TRBJ2-1
d_call: TRBD2
clone_size: -
v_call: TRBV19
cdr3_nt: TGTGCCAGTAGTAGAGGGGGACTAGCGGTCAATGAGCAGTTCTTC
cdr3_aa: CASSRGGLAVNEQFF

j_call: TRBJ1-2
d_call: -
clone_size: once
v_call: TRBV6-5
cdr3_nt: TGTGCCAGCAGGCGGGACGCTGCTAACTATGGCTACACCTTC
cdr3_aa: CASRRDAANYGYTF

j_call: TRBJ2-7
d_call: -
clone_size: -
v_call: TRBV27
cdr3_nt: TGTGCCAGCAGTCCGACAACGCACCCAGGGGCAACCTCCTACGAGCAGTACTTC
cdr3_aa: CASSPTTHPGATSYEQYF

j_call: TRBJ1-1
d_call: -
clone_size: -
v_call: TRBV7-6
cdr3_nt: TGTGCCAGCAGCCCGCTCGGGCAGGGGCGGACAATGAACACTGAAGCTTTCTTT
cdr3_aa: CASSPLGQGRTMNTEAFF

j_call: TRBJ1-1
d_call: -
clone_size: -
v_call: TRBV19
cdr3_nt: TGTGCCAGTAGTATAGACCTCTGGCAGGGAAGCACTGAAGCTTTCTTT
cdr3_aa: CASSIDLWQGSTEAFF

j_call: TRBJ1-1
d_call: -
clone_size: -
v_call: TRBV30
cdr3_nt: TGTGCCTGGAGTGTACAAGTAACGAACACTGAAGCTTTCTTT
cdr3_aa: CAWSVQVTNTEAFF

j_call: TRBJ1-1
d_call: -
clone_size: -
v_call: TRBV7-6
cdr3_nt: TGTGCCAGCAGCTTAGCTTTCGGACAGATGAACACTGAAGCTTTCTTT
cdr3_aa: CASSLAFGQMNTEAFF

j_call: TRBJ1-2
d_call: TRBD1
clone_size: -
v_call: TRBV6-5
cdr3_nt: TGTGCCAGCACGCGGCTACAGGGGGATGGCTACACCTTC
cdr3_aa: CASTRLQGDGYTF

j_call: TRBJ1-4
d_call: -
clone_size: -
v_call: TRBV6-5
cdr3_nt: TGTGCCAGCGGCCGCTCCGGGGGTGCTAATGAAAAACTGTTTTTT
cdr3_aa: CASGRSGGANEKLFF

j_call: TRBJ2-6
d_call: -
clone_size: -
v_call: TRBV5-5
cdr3_nt: TGTGCCAGCAGCTGGGGGCTCTCTGGGGCCAACGTCCTGACTTTC
cdr3_aa: CASSWGLSGANVLTF

j_call: TRBJ2-1
d_call: TRBD2
clone_size: -
v_call: TRBV6-6
cdr3_nt: TGTGCCAGCAGTGACAGCGGGGTTGGGCACAATGAGCAGTTCTTC
cdr3_aa: CASSDSGVGHNEQFF

j_call: TRBJ2-5
d_call: TRBD1
clone_size: -
v_call: TRBV2
cdr3_nt: TGTGCCAGCAGTTTGGGACAGGGGGCCGAGACCCAGTACTTC
cdr3_aa: CASSLGQGAETQYF

j_call: TRBJ2-2
d_call: TRBD1
clone_size: -
v_call: TRBV18
cdr3_nt: TGTGCCAGCTCACCCGGGACAGTGGCCGGGGAGCTGTTTTTT
cdr3_aa: CASSPGTVAGELFF

j_call: TRBJ1-2
d_call: -
clone_size: -
v_call: TRBV2
cdr3_nt: TGTGCCAGCAGCCTTACCCGGACAGCTAACTATGGCTACACCTTC
cdr3_aa: CASSLTRTANYGYTF

j_call: TRBJ1-6
d_call: -
clone_size: -
v_call: TRBV27
cdr3_nt: TGTGCCAGCAGTCCGTCTCAGTATAATTCACCCCTCCACTTT
cdr3_aa: CASSPSQYNSPLHF

j_call: TRBJ2-7
d_call: -
clone_size: -
v_call: TRBV2
cdr3_nt: TGTGCCAGCTCCGAACAGAGGGTGGGTGAGCAGTACTTC
cdr3_aa: CASSEQRVGEQYF

j_call: TRBJ2-3
d_call: TRBD2
clone_size: -
v_call: TRBV24-1
cdr3_nt: TGTGCCACCAGTGATACCACATATGGGGCTAGCGGGGGGGCGGATACGCAGTATTTT
cdr3_aa: CATSDTTYGASGGADTQYF

j_call: TRBJ1-2
d_call: -
clone_size: -
v_call: TRBV19
cdr3_nt: TGTGCCAGTAGTATAGAGTCGGGGTACTATGGCTACACCTTC
cdr3_aa: CASSIESGYYGYTF